The 32 T cell receptor beta chains below were found in one sample sequenced in a study of control samples from healthy donors and cancer patients. Produced via immunoSEQ multiplex PCR; TCRdb's table is partial and in-frame only. The sample has around 150,000 clones, roughly 94% seen once. The specimen was blood. These receptor sequences come from a woman aged 40-49 years in good health.

Here the CDR3 DNA reads TGTGCCATCAGTGACACCTTGAACACTGAAGCTTTCTTT. It codes for CAISDTLNTEAFF. The rearrangement uses TRBV10-3 and TRBJ1-1; D remains ambiguous. V lost 3 bases and J 0 bases, leaving 5 bases between the germline ends. The germline gives CDR1 ENHRY, CDR2 SYGVKD. This CDR3 is built from 13 residues.

The chain employs TRBV19 and TRBJ1-1, with 11 bases fitting TRBD1. The length of the CDR3 is 15 residues. Per the germline V gene, CDR1 is LNHDA and CDR2 is SQIVND (reference sequence). With V trimmed by 5 bases and J by 11 bases, 13 bases remained unmatched. The CDR3 DNA reads TGTGCCAGTAGTCGGACGGACAGGGGGCCCCAAAGGGCTTTCTTT. Amino acid sequence: CASSRTDRGPQRAFF. Together with reference TRBV19 and TRBJ1-1, the CDR3 gives the full variable domain: DGGITQSPKYLFRKEGQNVTLSCEQNLNHDAMYWYRQDPGQGLRLIYYSQIVNDFQKGDIAEGYSVSREKKESFPLTVTSAQKNPTAFYLCASSRTDRGPQRAFFGQGTRLTVV.

V is TRBV6-1 and J is TRBJ1-1; no clear D. The CDR3 totals 18 residues. Trimming removed 0 bases at V and 1 base at J, with 18 bases between. Germline CDR1 and CDR2: MNHNS and SASEGT. DNA for the CDR3: TGTGCCAGCAGTGAAGCGAGTAGAGGGAAAGCCGAGAACACTGAAGCTTTCTTT. Amino acids: CASSEASRGKAENTEAFF.

V gene TRBV19 combines with J gene TRBJ1-5, with 9 bases fitting TRBD1. Looked up from germline, CDR1 is LNHDA and CDR2 is SQIVND (reference sequence). J gave up 6 bases and V 8 bases, and 11 bases lay outside the gene matches. The CDR3 is 15 residues long. The CDR3 nucleotides read TGTGCCAGTCGCGTGCCGGGACAGGGAATTCAGCCCCAGCATTTT. Translation gives CASRVPGQGIQPQHF. The full variable domain, its missing parts supplied by reference TRBV19 and TRBJ1-5, is DGGITQSPKYLFRKEGQNVTLSCEQNLNHDAMYWYRQDPGQGLRLIYYSQIVNDFQKGDIAEGYSVSREKKESFPLTVTSAQKNPTAFYLCASRVPGQGIQPQHFGDGTRLSIL.

The genes are TRBV6-2 or TRBV6-3 and TRBJ1-6, with 7 bases aligning to TRBD1. Germline CDR1 reads MNHEY; CDR2 reads SVGEGT. The CDR3 extends over 15 amino acids. V trimming: 2 bases; J trimming: 9 bases; junction bases outside the gene matches: 7. The CDR3 region has the DNA TGTGCCAGCAGTTACGGCCAGGGGGGCGGTTCACCCCTCCACTTT. Translation gives CASSYGQGGGSPLHF.

The chain recombines TRBV10-3 with TRBJ2-6, with D possibly being TRBD2 (6 bases). The CDR3 contains 18 residues. V shed 2 bases and J shed 3 bases, with 17 bases lying between them. The germline V gene has CDR1 ENHRY and CDR2 SYGVKD. This CDR3 is CAISERGREKNGANVLTF. The DNA of the CDR3 is TGTGCCATCAGTGAGAGGGGCCGGGAGAAAAATGGGGCCAACGTCCTGACTTTC.

The chain links TRBV5-3 to TRBJ1-2, with 8 bases that match TRBD1. TRBV5-3 is sorted into the ORF group, with uncertain function. Unmatched junction bases numbered 5, after V lost 2 bases and J lost 5 bases. The CDR3 extends over 14 amino acids. CDR3 residues: CARSLQGGGYGYTF. The CDR3, as DNA: TGTGCCAGAAGCTTACAGGGGGGCGGGTATGGCTACACCTTC.

This clone appeared a single time. The chain uses TRBV4-1 and TRBJ2-1, with 7 bases aligning to TRBD1. This CDR3 region has 18 residues. The germline V gene has CDR1 MGHRA and CDR2 YSYEKL. Trimming took 4 bases from V and 5 from J; bases not matched to a gene: 17. The CDR3 region is CASSPAAMDRRINNEQFF. CDR3 bases: TGCGCCAGCAGCCCCGCTGCCATGGACAGGAGAATAAACAATGAGCAGTTCTTC.

This clone has just a few counts. The rearrangement uses TRBV6-1 and TRBJ1-2; weak D call: TRBD1 (5 bases). V lost 3 bases and J lost 4, with 6 bases in between. Germline V gene data show CDR1 as MNHNS and CDR2 as SASEGT. The CDR3 sequence is 12 residues long. CDR3 protein: CASSEGPYGYTF. For the CDR3, the DNA is TGTGCCAGCAGTGAGGGACCCTATGGCTACACCTTC.

This chain uses TRBV27 with TRBJ1-5, with a weak D call TRBD1 (5 bases). The CDR3 runs to 15 residues. Germline lookup yields CDR1 MNHEY and CDR2 SMNVEV (reference sequence). V was trimmed by 6 bases and J by 0 bases, leaving 12 bases between them. CDR3 nucleotides: TGTGCCAGCAGCGGGGGACGGTATAGCAATCAGCCCCAGCATTTT. Translating it yields CASSGGRYSNQPQHF.

This rearrangement joins TRBV28 to TRBJ1-2, with 9 bases lining up with TRBD1. Losses at the gene ends were 7 bases for V and 2 bases for J; bases not matched to a gene: 5. Germline CDR1 is MDHEN and CDR2 is SYDVKM. The CDR3 is 14 residues long. The CDR3 coding sequence is TGTGCCAGCACCCCGGGACAGGGCAACTATGGCTACACCTTC. Translation gives CASTPGQGNYGYTF.

The chain employs TRBV7-9 and TRBJ1-1; D is unclear. The ends were cut back, 1 base at V and 0 bases at J, with 15 bases in the middle. The length of the CDR3 is 17 residues. CDR1 is SEHNR and CDR2 is FQNEAQ in the germline V gene (reference sequence). CDR3 bases: TGTGCCAGCAGCTTAGGAGGGTCAGGACTACTGAACACTGAAGCTTTCTTT. It specifies CASSLGGSGLLNTEAFF.

This sequence joins TRBV7-8 and TRBJ2-7, with a tentative D call TRBD1 (5 bases). The V gene lost 5 bases and the J gene lost 0 bases, with 17 bases spanning the gap. CDR1 is SGHVS and CDR2 is FQNEAQ in the germline V gene. This CDR3 is 16 amino acids long. As DNA, the CDR3 is TGTGCCAGCAGCCTTCAGGGTGCCCCCTCCTCCTACGAGCAGTACTTC. It yields the protein CASSLQGAPSSYEQYF.

The chain combines TRBV6-1 with TRBJ2-1; 8 positions match TRBD1. Unmatched junction bases numbered 5, after V lost 0 bases and J lost 7 bases. The germline V gene encodes CDR1 MNHNS and CDR2 SASEGT. This CDR3 comprises 15 residues. The CDR3 protein is CASSEAWDRLNEQFF. Written as DNA, the CDR3 is TGTGCCAGCAGTGAAGCCTGGGACAGGCTAAATGAGCAGTTCTTC.

The gene calls are TRBV4-3 and TRBJ1-2; no firm D call. CDR1 LGHNA and CDR2 YSLEER come from the germline V gene. The CDR3 is made up of 15 amino acids. The V end lost 0 bases, the J end lost 1 base, and 9 bases lay between the germline ends. The CDR3 DNA sequence: TGCGCCAGCAGCCAAGATAACCACCTTAACTATGGCTACACCTTC. Amino acids: CASSQDNHLNYGYTF.

The V gene is TRBV11-2, the J gene TRBJ2-7; D possibly corresponds to TRBD2 (5 bases). Germline CDR1 and CDR2: SGHAT and FQNNGV. This CDR3 contains 17 residues. The V end was cut by 0 bases, the J end by 4 bases, with 19 bases between. CDR3 nucleotide sequence: TGTGCCAGCAGCTTAGATCGTGCGGCTCTCGGCGGGTACGAGCAGTACTTC. Its translation is CASSLDRAALGGYEQYF.

The CDR3: CSVLRGDTEAFF. The CDR3, as DNA: TGCAGCGTCCTCAGGGGGGACACTGAAGCTTTCTTT. This chain connects TRBV29-1 to TRBJ1-1, with 7 bases that match TRBD1. The ends lost 6 bases at V and 3 bases at J; junction bases unmatched: 4. Looked up from germline, CDR1 is SQVTM and CDR2 is ANQGSEA. The CDR3 consists of 12 residues.

This rearrangement joins TRBV19 to TRBJ1-2; 8 positions match TRBD1. V shed 4 bases and J 3 bases; nucleotides not matched to a gene: 4. CDR1 and CDR2 (germline): LNHDA, SQIVND (reference sequence). The CDR3 has 14 amino acids. CDR3 region: CASSTQTGDYGYTF. The CDR3 nucleotides read TGTGCCAGTAGTACCCAGACAGGGGACTATGGCTACACCTTC.

This chain links TRBV28 with TRBJ1-1; TRBD1 matches 8 bases. Trimming at V came to 10 bases and at J to 4 bases, leaving 17 bases not matched to a gene. In germline, CDR1 is MDHEN, CDR2 SYDVKM. CDR3 length equals 16 residues. The CDR3: CATSGNSGGGVTEAFF. The CDR3 DNA sequence: TGTGCCACATCTGGGAATTCAGGGGGCGGGGTCACTGAAGCTTTCTTT.

This chain joins TRBV5-4 and TRBJ1-4; 9 bases agree with TRBD1. J was trimmed by 3 bases and V by 0 bases; bases with no gene match: 3. The CDR3 totals 16 residues. The germline CDR1 and CDR2 sequences are SGHNT and YYREEE (reference sequence). The DNA of the CDR3 is TGTGCCAGCAGCTTGGGGAGGACAGGGGCTAATGAAAAACTGTTTTTT. Its protein product is CASSLGRTGANEKLFF.

The rearrangement joins TRBV9 to TRBJ2-5; maybe TRBD2 (5 bases). The CDR3 runs to 16 residues. V was cut by 1 base and J by 3 bases, with 16 bases left in between. CDR1 and CDR2 from the germline V gene are SGDLS and YYNGEE. The CDR3 protein is CASSVSAANIKETQYF. CDR3 in DNA: TGTGCCAGCAGCGTATCAGCGGCCAATATAAAAGAGACCCAGTACTTC.

J is TRBJ1-5 and V is TRBV19; no firm D call. Germline V CDR1 and CDR2: LNHDA, SQIVND (reference sequence). Trimming shortened V by 1 base and J by 6 bases, and 4 bases separated the two germline ends. CDR3 size: 12 residues. The CDR3 spells CASSIAGQPQHF. DNA of the CDR3: TGTGCCAGTAGTATAGCCGGTCAGCCCCAGCATTTT. Full variable domain (outside the CDR3, taken from reference TRBV19 and TRBJ1-5): DGGITQSPKYLFRKEGQNVTLSCEQNLNHDAMYWYRQDPGQGLRLIYYSQIVNDFQKGDIAEGYSVSREKKESFPLTVTSAQKNPTAFYLCASSIAGQPQHFGDGTRLSIL.

Worth noting for this clone: The sample has other DNA sequences that encode this CDR3 too. V is TRBV4-3 and J is TRBJ2-7; 7 positions agree with TRBD2. Germline values: CDR1 LGHNA, CDR2 YSLEER. J lost 5 bases, V lost 1 base, and 8 bases had no gene match. This CDR3 comprises 15 residues. The CDR3 nucleotides are TGCGCCAGCAGCCAAGTGGGAGGGAAAAGACACGAGCAGTACTTC. It is translated as CASSQVGGKRHEQYF.

The V and J genes are TRBV7-6 and TRBJ1-1; 7 bases line up with TRBD1. V shed 6 bases and J 1 base; nucleotides not matched to a gene: 11. The CDR3 has 16 residues. The germline V gene has CDR1 SGHVS and CDR2 FNYEAQ. The CDR3 loop reads CASSFRGPTGNTEAFF. CDR3 nucleotide sequence: TGTGCCAGCAGTTTTAGGGGGCCGACAGGGAACACTGAAGCTTTCTTT. The full variable domain, its missing parts supplied by reference TRBV7-6 and TRBJ1-1, is GAGVSQSPRYKVTKRGQDVALRCDPISGHVSLYWYRQALGQGPEFLTYFNYEAQQDKSGLPNDRFSAERPEGSISTLTIQRTEQRDSAMYRCASSFRGPTGNTEAFFGQGTRLTVV.

The rearrangement uses TRBV3-1 (or the pseudogene TRBV3-2) and TRBJ1-1; TRBD1 matches at 8 bases. The CDR3 is 14 residues long. In germline, CDR1 is LGHDT, CDR2 YNNKEL (reference sequence). Germline trimming cut 1 base from V and 8 bases from J; bases unmatched to any gene: 6. CDR3 region: CASSQAHRGREAFF. The CDR3 DNA sequence: TGTGCCAGCAGCCAAGCCCACAGGGGGAGGGAAGCTTTCTTT.

The chain carries TRBV5-6 and TRBJ1-2, with TRBD1 as a possible D gene (5 bases). The CDR3 is made up of 15 amino acids. V shed 0 bases and J shed 7 bases, with 16 bases lying between them. Germline CDR1 is SGHDT and CDR2 is YYEEEE. The CDR3 DNA follows: TGTGCCAGCAGCTTGGTCCATCGGGGCCCCGGTGGCTACACCTTC. Protein: CASSLVHRGPGGYTF.

V usage is TRBV19 and J usage is TRBJ2-1; TRBD1 matches 7 bases. Germline-derived CDR1 and CDR2 are LNHDA and SQIVND (reference sequence). The CDR3 runs to 13 residues. V lost 5 bases to trimming and J lost 6 bases; unmatched junction nucleotides: 4. The CDR3 reads CASSSTGVNEQFF. CDR3 in DNA: TGTGCCAGTAGTTCCACAGGGGTCAATGAGCAGTTCTTC.

Points on this clone: Within the sample, other DNA sequences also encode this same CDR3. The genes are TRBV30 and TRBJ1-5; tentatively, D is TRBD1 (5 bases). CDR1 GTSNPN and CDR2 SVGIG come from the germline V gene (reference sequence). V lost 0 bases and J lost 4, with 7 bases in between. This CDR3 is built from 13 residues. DNA of the CDR3: TGTGCCTGGAGTGTTGGGGGAAATCAGCCCCAGCATTTT. Its protein product is CAWSVGGNQPQHF.

The chain uses TRBV15 and TRBJ1-1; the match to TRBD1 covers 7 bases. The CDR3 sequence is 16 residues long. The ends lost 1 base at V and 1 base at J; junction bases unmatched: 6. Germline CDR1 and CDR2: LNHNV and YYDKDF (reference sequence). DNA for the CDR3: TGTGCCACCAGCAGAGCAACAGGGGCCCGGAACACTGAAGCTTTCTTT. Its protein is CATSRATGARNTEAFF.

The rearrangement links TRBV5-1 to TRBJ1-2; a weak D match, TRBD1 (6 bases). CDR1 and CDR2 (germline): SGHRS, YFSETQ. Between the trimmed V and J ends, which lost 10 bases and 6 bases, there was a span of 25 bases. This CDR3 comprises 15 residues. CDR3 nucleotides: TGCGCCCGCAACACATGGGGGCCGGGGGGCGATGGCTACACCTTC. It codes for CARNTWGPGGDGYTF.

On this clone itself: The sample holds other DNA sequences that translate to the same CDR3. The genes are TRBV12-5 and TRBJ1-5, with D maybe TRBD1 (5 bases). The V end lost 0 bases, the J end lost 4 bases, and 10 bases lay between the germline ends. The CDR3 sequence is 15 residues long. Germline lookup yields CDR1 LGHNT and CDR2 FRNRAP. Here the CDR3 reads CASGLVRGGNQPQHF. The CDR3 DNA reads as TGTGCTAGTGGTTTGGTACGGGGGGGTAATCAGCCCCAGCATTTT.

The chain combines TRBV7-2 with TRBJ2-2; 7 bases align to TRBD2. V was pared by 5 bases and J by 1 base, with 4 bases of the junction left unmatched. The CDR3 totals 15 residues. In germline, CDR1 is SGHTA, CDR2 FQGNSA. The CDR3 DNA follows: TGTGCCAGCAGCCCATCGGGGGGGAACACCGGGGAGCTGTTTTTT. Amino acid sequence: CASSPSGGNTGELFF.